Shown below are 5 T cell receptor beta chains from a single sample sequenced in a study of Graves' ophthalmopathy and Graves' hyperthyroidism. CDR3 regions of TCR beta were amplified from RNA transcripts. An opening RT-PCR round employed HTBI primers and preceded a second-round multiplex PCR. TCRdb itself ran the multiplex PCR reads through MiXCR, one entry per CDR3 protein. The sample yields roughly 600,000 distinct CDR3 sequences, less than 45% seen once. The sample was peripheral blood or thyroid tissue (not recorded which). These receptors were collected from an adult man with Graves' hyperthyroidism.

V is TRBV7-2 and J is TRBJ1-2, with D hard to call. V was trimmed by 2 bases and J by 4 bases, leaving 8 bases between them. The CDR3 loop spans 13 amino acids. The germline CDR1 and CDR2 sequences are SGHTA and FQGNSA. The CDR3 spells CASSLSPAYGYTF. The DNA for the CDR3 is TGTGCCAGCAGCTTAAGTCCAGCCTATGGCTACACCTTC.

This clonotype was picked up many times. The CDR3 here is CASSPSVGMNTEAFF. DNA for the CDR3: TGTGCCAGCAGCCCTTCGGTAGGGATGAACACTGAAGCTTTCTTT. The gene calls are TRBV9 and TRBJ1-1; D is unclear. CDR3 length equals 15 residues. V was shortened by 4 bases and J by 0 bases, with 13 bases between the two germline ends. Germline V CDR1 and CDR2: SGDLS, YYNGEE.

Remarks on this clonotype: A much larger clone lies a single base off, so this may be a read error. The CDR3 end shows no conserved phenylalanine or tryptophan, and so a read error is likely. The CDR3 here is CASSVGAVNTEAFL. The DNA for the CDR3 is TGTGCCAGCTCTGTGGGGGCGGTGAACACTGAAGCTTTCTTG. The V and J genes are TRBV2 and TRBJ1-1; weak D call: TRBD1 (6 bases). The CDR3 totals 14 residues. Germline V CDR1 and CDR2: SNHLY, FYNNEI. Trimming took off 8 bases at V and 0 bases at J, with 13 bases between the two ends.

This clonotype was counted at least ten times. The V and J genes are TRBV12-3 or TRBV12-4 and TRBJ1-2; no firm D call. CDR3 size: 12 residues. V was trimmed by 2 bases and J by 7 bases, leaving 8 bases between them. CDR3 DNA: TGTGCCAGCAGTTTACGGGGTTTTGGCTACACCTTC. Protein: CASSLRGFGYTF.

The chain couples TRBV7-8 to TRBJ1-2; D is unresolved. Trimming shortened V by 9 bases and J by 4 bases, and 9 bases separated the two germline ends. CDR3 length: 11 residues. Germline-derived CDR1 and CDR2 are SGHVS and FQNEAQ. CDR3 amino acids: CASRVGYGYTF. CDR3 nucleotide sequence: TGTGCCAGTCGGGTTGGCTATGGCTACACCTTC.